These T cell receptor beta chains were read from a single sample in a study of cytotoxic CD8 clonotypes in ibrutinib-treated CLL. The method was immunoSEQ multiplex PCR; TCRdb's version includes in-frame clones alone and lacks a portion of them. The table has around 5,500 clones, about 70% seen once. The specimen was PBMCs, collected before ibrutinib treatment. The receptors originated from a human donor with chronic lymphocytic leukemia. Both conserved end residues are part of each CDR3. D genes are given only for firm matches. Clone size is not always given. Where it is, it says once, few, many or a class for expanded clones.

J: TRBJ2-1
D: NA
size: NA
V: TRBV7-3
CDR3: CASSLSRSSYNEQFF
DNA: TGTGCCAGCAGCTTAAGCAGGAGCTCCTACAATGAGCAGTTCTTC

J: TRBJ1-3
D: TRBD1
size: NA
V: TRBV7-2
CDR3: CASSVDRGSGNTIYF
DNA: TGTGCCAGCAGCGTGGACAGGGGCTCTGGAAACACCATATATTTT

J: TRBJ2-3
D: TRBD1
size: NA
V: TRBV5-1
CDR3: CASSSDRGGGGYTQYF
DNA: TGCGCCAGCAGCTCGGACAGGGGGGGCGGGGGGTATACGCAGTATTTT

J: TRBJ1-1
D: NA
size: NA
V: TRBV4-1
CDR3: CASSLVGGVGTEAFF
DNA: TGCGCCAGCAGCCTGGTGGGGGGCGTCGGCACTGAAGCTTTCTTT

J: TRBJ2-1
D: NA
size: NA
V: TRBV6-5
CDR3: CASSYSAGPQFF
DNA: TGTGCCAGCAGTTACTCGGCAGGGCCCCAGTTCTTC

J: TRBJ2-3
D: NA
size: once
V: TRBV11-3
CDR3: CASSGRGDPDTQYF
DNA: TGTGCCAGCAGTGGAAGGGGCGATCCAGATACGCAGTATTTT

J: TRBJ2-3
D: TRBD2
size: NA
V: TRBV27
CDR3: CASRGLAGSPDTQYF
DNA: TGTGCCAGCAGGGGACTAGCGGGGTCCCCAGATACGCAGTATTTT

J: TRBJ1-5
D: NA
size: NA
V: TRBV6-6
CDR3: CASSFSGLSNQPQHF
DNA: TGTGCCAGCAGTTTCTCAGGACTTTCCAATCAGCCCCAGCATTTT

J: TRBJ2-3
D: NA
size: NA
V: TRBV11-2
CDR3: CASSLDILADTQYF
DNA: TGTGCCAGCAGCTTAGATATCCTCGCAGATACGCAGTATTTT

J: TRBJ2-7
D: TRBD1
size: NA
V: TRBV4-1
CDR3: CASSQGGTGRSYEQYF
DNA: TGCGCCAGCAGCCAAGGGGGGACAGGACGTTCCTACGAGCAGTACTTC

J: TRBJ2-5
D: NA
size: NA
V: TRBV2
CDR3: CASSPQGQETQYF
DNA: TGTGCCAGCAGTCCTCAGGGGCAAGAGACCCAGTACTTC

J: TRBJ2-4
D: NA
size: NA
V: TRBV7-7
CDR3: CASSGNIQYF
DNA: TGTGCCAGTAGCGGTAACATTCAGTACTTC

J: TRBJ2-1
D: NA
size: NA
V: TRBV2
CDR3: CASSGGRDNEQFF
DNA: TGTGCCAGCAGTGGAGGGCGAGACAATGAGCAGTTCTTC

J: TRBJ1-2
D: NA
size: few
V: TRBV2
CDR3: CASSEARGAPRSF
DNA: TGTGCCAGCAGTGAAGCGCGGGGGGCCCCTAGATCCTTC

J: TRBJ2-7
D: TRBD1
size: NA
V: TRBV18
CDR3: CASSKTGGNAYEQYF
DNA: TGTGCCAGCTCAAAAACAGGGGGCAACGCCTACGAGCAGTACTTC

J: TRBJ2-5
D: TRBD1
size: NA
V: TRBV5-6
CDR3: CASSPTGVWTQYF
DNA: TGTGCCAGCAGTCCGACAGGGGTATGGACCCAGTACTTC

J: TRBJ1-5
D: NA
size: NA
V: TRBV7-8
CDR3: CASSSDSYTLYSNQPQHF
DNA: TGTGCCAGCAGCTCCGACAGTTATACCCTTTATAGCAATCAGCCCCAGCATTTT

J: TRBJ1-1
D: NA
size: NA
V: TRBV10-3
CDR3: CAIRQGYDTEAFF
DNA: TGTGCCATCAGGCAGGGTTACGACACTGAAGCTTTCTTT

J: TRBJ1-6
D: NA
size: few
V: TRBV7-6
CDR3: CASSSNSGSPLHF
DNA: TGTGCCAGCAGCTCTAACAGCGGATCACCCCTCCACTTT

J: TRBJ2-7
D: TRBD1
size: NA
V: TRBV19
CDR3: CASSRTGVLYEQYF
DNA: TGTGCCAGTAGTAGGACAGGGGTGTTGTACGAGCAGTACTTC

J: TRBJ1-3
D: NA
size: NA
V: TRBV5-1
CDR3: CASSLFGDTDTIYF
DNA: TGCGCCAGCAGCTTGTTCGGGGACACGGACACCATATATTTT

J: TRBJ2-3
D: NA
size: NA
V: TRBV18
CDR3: CASSLRSTDTQYF
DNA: TGTGCCAGCTCACTCCGCAGCACAGATACGCAGTATTTT

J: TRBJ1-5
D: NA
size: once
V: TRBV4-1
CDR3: CASSQPTTGGLNQPQHF
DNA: TGCGCCAGCAGCCAACCAACGACGGGGGGCTTGAATCAGCCCCAGCATTTT

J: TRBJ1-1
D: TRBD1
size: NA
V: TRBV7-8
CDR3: CASSLRDRVGTEAFF
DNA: TGTGCCAGCAGCTTGCGGGACAGGGTGGGCACTGAAGCTTTCTTT

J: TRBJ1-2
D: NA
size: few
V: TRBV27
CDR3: CASSPIRAGSYGYTF
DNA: TGTGCCAGCAGTCCGATTCGGGCCGGGAGCTATGGCTACACCTTC

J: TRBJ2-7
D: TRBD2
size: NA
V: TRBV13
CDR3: CASSSGGSYEQYF
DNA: TGTGCCAGCAGCTCGGGGGGCTCCTACGAGCAGTACTTC

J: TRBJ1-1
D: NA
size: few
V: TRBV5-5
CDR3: CASSFYGGETEAFF
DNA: TGTGCCAGCAGCTTTTACGGAGGGGAGACTGAAGCTTTCTTT

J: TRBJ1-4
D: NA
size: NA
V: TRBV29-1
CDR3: CSVEEGSNEKLFF
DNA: TGCAGCGTTGAAGAGGGGTCTAATGAAAAACTGTTTTTT

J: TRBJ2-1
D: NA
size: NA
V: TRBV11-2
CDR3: CASSLGPLGVNEQFF
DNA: TGTGCCAGCAGCTTAGGTCCTCTAGGGGTCAATGAGCAGTTCTTC

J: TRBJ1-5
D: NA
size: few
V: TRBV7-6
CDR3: CASSLEATDYQPQHF
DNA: TGTGCCAGCAGCTTAGAGGCGACAGACTATCAGCCCCAGCATTTT

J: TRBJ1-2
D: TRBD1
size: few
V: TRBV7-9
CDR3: CASSLAGQGAYTF
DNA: TGTGCCAGCAGCTTAGCGGGACAGGGAGCCTACACCTTC

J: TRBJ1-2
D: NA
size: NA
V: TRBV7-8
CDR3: CASSTGRRGGSDYGYTF
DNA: TGTGCCAGCAGCACTGGACGAAGGGGGGGAAGTGACTATGGCTACACCTTC

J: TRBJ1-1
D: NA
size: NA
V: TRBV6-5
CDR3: CASSRTPGGPAAFF
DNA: TGTGCCAGCAGCCGAACTCCGGGCGGACCCGCGGCTTTCTTT

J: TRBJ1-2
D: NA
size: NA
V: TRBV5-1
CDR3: CASSLAGRPGDYGYTF
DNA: TGCGCCAGCAGCTTGGCCGGGAGGCCTGGAGACTATGGCTACACCTTC

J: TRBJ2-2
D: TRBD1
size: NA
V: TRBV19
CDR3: CASSIGTGSGELFF
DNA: TGTGCCAGTAGTATCGGGACAGGGTCCGGGGAGCTGTTTTTT

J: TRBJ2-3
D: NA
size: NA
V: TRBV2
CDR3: CASSEEGLGQEWTDTQYF
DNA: TGTGCCAGCAGTGAGGAGGGTTTAGGACAGGAGTGGACAGATACGCAGTATTTT